This T cell receptor (beta chain) was documented in a study of preoperative IRX-2 immunotherapy in early breast cancer. The method was immunoSEQ multiplex PCR; TCRdb's version includes in-frame clones alone and lacks a portion of them. The sample carries tens of thousands of clones, around 96% recorded once. V dropped 2 bases and J dropped 6; count of bases not matched to a gene: 14. Per the germline V gene, CDR1 is KGHSH and CDR2 is LQKENI. The CDR3 has 17 amino acids. This clone was recorded once. Stated treatment: preoperative locoregional IRX-2 cytokine immunotherapy. Preoperative locoregional IRX-2 cytokine immunotherapy was tested in the phase Ib source study.

This sample was gathered from a patient treated with IRX-2 immunotherapy. The chain combines TRBV18 with TRBJ1-2; 8 nucleotides align to TRBD1. The source is a human donor with breast cancer. Here the CDR3 reads CASSPAGQEAGRNGYTF. As DNA, the CDR3 is TGTGCCAGCTCACCAGCGGGACAGGAGGCAGGGCGCAATGGCTACACCTTC.